This TCR beta chain was captured in a study of cytomegalovirus exposure and HLA in healthy donors. Turning to the study itself: The 120 validation repertoires, a later analysis reported, used the same platform as the 700 or so repertoires from the first cohort. Overall study results and limits: The classifier was said to identify cytomegalovirus status with high specificity and sensitivity. Associated with cytomegalovirus, according to the listing, were 164 TCR beta chains.

In its sample, this clone was seen a few times. As yet, its antigen is unknown. The assay was immunoSEQ multiplex PCR, and TCRdb's table has in-frame clones only and misses some. The sample lists 65,000 to 75,000 clones; 90% to 95% were seen once. V lost 6 bases to trimming and J lost 6 bases; unmatched junction nucleotides: 10. The CDR3 loop spans 14 amino acids. Germline V gives CDR1 MDHEN, CDR2 SYDVKM. The source is a woman aged 18-29 years in good health and CMV-seropositive. This chain uses TRBV28 with TRBJ1-1; 7 positions agree with TRBD1. The sample taken for sequencing was PBMCs. CDR3 in amino acids: CASSRSLRGPEAFF. The CDR3 DNA reads as TGTGCCAGCAGCCGAAGCTTGAGGGGGCCTGAAGCTTTCTTT.